This is a list of T cell receptor beta chains from one sample in a study of T cell responses to AZD1222 COVID-19 vaccine. Sequenced by immunoSEQ multiplex PCR; TCRdb stores in-frame clones only, minus some. The sample has about 67,000 clones; about 80% are singletons. The sequenced sample was peripheral blood, obtained 28 days after the second AZD1222 dose. Receptor source: an adult who received the AZD1222 COVID-19 vaccine. The CDR3 runs from the conserved cysteine through the conserved F or W. D genes are given only for firm matches. The size of a clone is reported for some rows only, either as once, few or many, or as a class for expanded clones.

j_call clone_size v_call d_call cdr3_nt cdr3_aa
TRBJ1-2 few TRBV5-1 NA TGCGCCAGCAGTCCCGACGGGGGATTAGTGGGCTACACCTTC CASSPDGGLVGYTF
TRBJ2-3 NA TRBV5-6 NA TGTGCCAGCAGGGCGGAGCCTCGTGGAAGCACAGATACGCAGTATTTT CASRAEPRGSTDTQYF
TRBJ1-2 NA TRBV30 NA TGTGCCTGGAGTGTACAAAGGGGAGGCTATGGCTACACCTTC CAWSVQRGGYGYTF
TRBJ1-5 NA TRBV6-6 NA TGTGCCAGCAGACACGGTCTTGGGGAGGGCAATCAGCCCCAGCATTTT CASRHGLGEGNQPQHF
TRBJ1-3 NA TRBV11-2 NA TGTGCCAGCAGCCCGGTAGGCTCTGGAAACACCATATATTTT CASSPVGSGNTIYF
TRBJ2-1 few TRBV6-5 TRBD1 TGTGCCAGCAGTCGACAGGGTAGCTACAATGAGCAGTTCTTC CASSRQGSYNEQFF
TRBJ1-1 NA TRBV5-4 TRBD1 TGTGCCAGCCGCACCGGGACAGGGGCCACTGAAGCTTTCTTT CASRTGTGATEAFF
TRBJ2-5 NA TRBV5-6 NA TGTGCCAGCAGCTTGGTGGCAGGGCGGGAGACCCAGTACTTC CASSLVAGRETQYF
TRBJ1-3 NA TRBV4-1 NA TGCGCCAGCAGCCAAGACGTGCGAAACACCATATATTTT CASSQDVRNTIYF
TRBJ2-2 NA TRBV5-6 TRBD1 TGTGCCAGCAGCTATATAACCCCTACAGGGGGCAATGGAGGGCTGTTTTTT CASSYITPTGGNGGLFF
TRBJ2-2 NA TRBV27 TRBD2 TGTGCCAGCAGTCTCGGACTAGCGGGGGGGATTGGGGAGCTGTTTTTT CASSLGLAGGIGELFF
TRBJ1-3 NA TRBV3-1/TRBV3-2 TRBD1 TGTGCCAGCAGCCCTTGGGACAGGAGGAACACCATATATTTT CASSPWDRRNTIYF
TRBJ1-3 few TRBV9 TRBD1 TGTGCCAGCAGCGTAGCCGTAGCAGGGGGCTCTGGAAACACCATATATTTT CASSVAVAGGSGNTIYF
TRBJ1-2 NA TRBV20-1 NA TGCAGTGCTAGATTTGGGAGCGGCTACACCTTC CSARFGSGYTF
TRBJ1-4 NA TRBV25-1 NA TGTGCCAGCAGTGTGGAGATGGGGGAGGCTTATGAAAAACTGTTTTTT CASSVEMGEAYEKLFF
TRBJ1-5 NA TRBV4-1 NA TGCGCCAGCAGCCAAGAGGGAGGGCAAATGGCCCAGCATTTT CASSQEGGQMAQHF
TRBJ1-6 NA TRBV11-2 NA TGTGCCAGCAGCTTAGATCCCAGGGCAACACCCCTCCACTTT CASSLDPRATPLHF
TRBJ1-4 NA TRBV28 NA TGTGCCAGCAGACAAGGTGGGAATGAAAAACTGTTTTTT CASRQGGNEKLFF
TRBJ1-6 NA TRBV6-6 NA TGTGCCAGCAGCTTCCGCCCCGTTGACTGGAGCTCCTATAATTCACCCCTCCACTTT CASSFRPVDWSSYNSPLHF
TRBJ2-1 NA TRBV7-2 TRBD1 TGTGCCAGCAGCTTGGACAGGGGGCTCGATGAGCAGTTCTTC CASSLDRGLDEQFF
TRBJ2-4 once TRBV28 TRBD2 TGTGCCAGCAGTTTATTGACACGGGAGGTAAACATTCAGTACTTC CASSLLTREVNIQYF
TRBJ2-6 NA TRBV19 NA TGTGCCAGTAGTATCCGCCGGGGGTCTGGGGCCAACGTCCTGACTTTC CASSIRRGSGANVLTF
TRBJ2-1 NA TRBV19 TRBD1 TGTGCCAGTAGTGGACGGACAGGGGAGTGGTGGCAGTTCTTC CASSGRTGEWWQFF
TRBJ2-1 NA TRBV28 TRBD1 TGTGCCAGCAGTACAACCGGGACAGGGTTTACTGAGCAGTTCTTC CASSTTGTGFTEQFF
TRBJ2-2 NA TRBV6-5 TRBD2 TGTGCCAGCAGTTTAACTAGCGGTGACACCGGGGAGCTGTTTTTT CASSLTSGDTGELFF
TRBJ1-5 NA TRBV30 NA TGTGCCTCCAAAGGGAGCAATCAGCCCCAGCATTTT CASKGSNQPQHF
TRBJ2-1 NA TRBV7-2 NA TGTGCCAGCAGCTTAGACGTCGGACAATACAATGAGCAGTTCTTC CASSLDVGQYNEQFF
TRBJ2-3 NA TRBV3-1/TRBV3-2 TRBD1 TGTGCCAGCAGCCCGACAGGGGGACAAGGAGATACGCAGTATTTT CASSPTGGQGDTQYF
TRBJ1-5 NA TRBV15 TRBD1 TGTGCCACCAGCAGTTCCTTAAGACAGGGCCGACAGCCCCAGCATTTT CATSSSLRQGRQPQHF
TRBJ1-4 once TRBV5-4 NA TGTGCCAGCAGCTTGGGGACAGCAACTAATGAAAAACTGTTTTTT CASSLGTATNEKLFF
TRBJ1-2 NA TRBV13 NA TGTGCCAGCAGAGAAAGGGGTCCCTATGGCTACACCTTC CASRERGPYGYTF
TRBJ2-1 NA TRBV10-3 NA TGTGCCATCAGTACTACAGGGATCAGTGAGCAGTTCTTC CAISTTGISEQFF
TRBJ2-7 NA TRBV7-9 NA TGTGCCAGCAGCTTAGAAGGTCGCGGGTACAGGAGCTACGAGCAGTACTTC CASSLEGRGYRSYEQYF